A selection of T cell receptor beta chains follows, all from one sample in a study of shared clonotypes between healthy human individuals. The data were produced by immunoSEQ multiplex PCR, yet TCRdb's version contains in-frame clones alone and is incomplete. The table records roughly 330,000 clones, under 80% of them present only once. The sample comprised memory CD4+ T cells sorted from blood. The receptors originated from a young man in good health. Each CDR3 is given with its conserved first and last residue. Fields, in order: J gene, V gene, CDR3 protein.

j_gene: TRBJ2-3; v_gene: TRBV5-1; CDR3aa: CASSFRPSTDTQYF
j_gene: TRBJ1-5; v_gene: TRBV27; CDR3aa: CASSTGWQPQHF
j_gene: TRBJ1-2; v_gene: TRBV19; CDR3aa: CASKGSNYGYTF
j_gene: TRBJ2-7; v_gene: TRBV5-5; CDR3aa: CASSLGVYEQYF
j_gene: TRBJ1-5; v_gene: TRBV28; CDR3aa: CASSLAGGGNQPQHF
j_gene: TRBJ1-4; v_gene: TRBV28; CDR3aa: CASSFGDRGGEKLFF
j_gene: TRBJ2-5; v_gene: TRBV28; CDR3aa: CASSLNGPLGYQETQYF
j_gene: TRBJ2-7; v_gene: TRBV18; CDR3aa: CASSPREIAYEQYF
j_gene: TRBJ1-5; v_gene: TRBV27; CDR3aa: CASSLTAYQPQHF
j_gene: TRBJ2-5; v_gene: TRBV2; CDR3aa: CASNSRTSGKETQYF
j_gene: TRBJ1-2; v_gene: TRBV5-1; CDR3aa: CASSLASDYGYTF
j_gene: TRBJ2-3; v_gene: TRBV6-6; CDR3aa: CASSFDRDTQYF
j_gene: TRBJ2-3; v_gene: TRBV6-1; CDR3aa: CASSEQGATVDTQYF
j_gene: TRBJ2-1; v_gene: TRBV6-6; CDR3aa: CASRDSGSSYNEQFF
j_gene: TRBJ2-1; v_gene: TRBV2; CDR3aa: CASRVTEQFF
j_gene: TRBJ2-1; v_gene: TRBV5-4; CDR3aa: CASSPPRGGANEQFF
j_gene: TRBJ2-1; v_gene: TRBV5-1; CDR3aa: CASSLASSSGSFF
j_gene: TRBJ2-1; v_gene: TRBV29-1; CDR3aa: CSAPSGINYNEQFF
j_gene: TRBJ2-1; v_gene: TRBV2; CDR3aa: CASSEALAGNEQFF
j_gene: TRBJ1-2; v_gene: TRBV27; CDR3aa: CASSTDRVAGYTF
j_gene: TRBJ2-3; v_gene: TRBV19; CDR3aa: CASRGRGRSDTQYF
j_gene: TRBJ1-2; v_gene: TRBV5-4; CDR3aa: CASGPLTGTGLSGYTF
j_gene: TRBJ1-5; v_gene: TRBV10-1; CDR3aa: CASSESKEQPHRNQPQHF
j_gene: TRBJ2-1; v_gene: TRBV27; CDR3aa: CASSLRTGTSGVAQFF
j_gene: TRBJ1-2; v_gene: TRBV5-6; CDR3aa: CASSPSWTGATNYGYTF
j_gene: TRBJ1-5; v_gene: TRBV6-1; CDR3aa: CASRATGRNQPQHF
j_gene: TRBJ1-2; v_gene: TRBV7-2; CDR3aa: CASSLTGGATVGGYTF
j_gene: TRBJ2-3; v_gene: TRBV5-1; CDR3aa: CASSVTAGLRTDTQYF
j_gene: TRBJ1-5; v_gene: TRBV7-2; CDR3aa: CASSLVGPQGPQHF
j_gene: TRBJ2-2; v_gene: TRBV6-4; CDR3aa: CASSKTGGGGELFF
j_gene: TRBJ1-2; v_gene: TRBV6-5; CDR3aa: CASRDRAGGYTF
j_gene: TRBJ2-5; v_gene: TRBV30; CDR3aa: CAWDLQQGLETQYF
j_gene: TRBJ2-7; v_gene: TRBV6-6; CDR3aa: CASSALTGLRYF
j_gene: TRBJ1-1; v_gene: TRBV7-9; CDR3aa: CASSAPTSRPEAFF
j_gene: TRBJ2-1; v_gene: TRBV12-5; CDR3aa: CASGSPGQGLHEQFF
j_gene: TRBJ2-1; v_gene: TRBV18; CDR3aa: CASSPGGSGFYNEQFF
j_gene: TRBJ1-1; v_gene: TRBV20-1; CDR3aa: CSASSFEAFF
j_gene: TRBJ2-2; v_gene: TRBV5-5; CDR3aa: CASSLGPTNTGELFF
j_gene: TRBJ2-7; v_gene: TRBV11-2; CDR3aa: CASSSGLGSEQYF
j_gene: TRBJ1-4; v_gene: TRBV5-4; CDR3aa: CASSFQGTNEKLFF
j_gene: TRBJ1-1; v_gene: TRBV7-2; CDR3aa: CASSKAGTNTEAFF
j_gene: TRBJ1-4; v_gene: TRBV14; CDR3aa: CASSPLAEEKLFF
j_gene: TRBJ2-1; v_gene: TRBV6-9; CDR3aa: CASSYKRGRETYNEQFF
j_gene: TRBJ1-1; v_gene: TRBV5-4; CDR3aa: CASSSRQGAMNTEAFF
j_gene: TRBJ2-1; v_gene: TRBV6-5; CDR3aa: CASRTDRDEQFF
j_gene: TRBJ1-1; v_gene: TRBV11-2; CDR3aa: CASSLDWNTEAFF
j_gene: TRBJ2-7; v_gene: TRBV6-1; CDR3aa: CASSEGLAGGAAGSYEQYF
j_gene: TRBJ2-6; v_gene: TRBV10-3; CDR3aa: CATRDHHLNSGANVLTF
j_gene: TRBJ2-1; v_gene: TRBV10-2; CDR3aa: CASTFTGMNEQFF
j_gene: TRBJ1-3; v_gene: TRBV9; CDR3aa: CASSVEGNSGNTIYF
j_gene: TRBJ2-7; v_gene: TRBV18; CDR3aa: CASSPNVDYEQYF
j_gene: TRBJ2-7; v_gene: TRBV10-2; CDR3aa: CASSESPSGSSYEQYF
j_gene: TRBJ1-1; v_gene: TRBV9; CDR3aa: CASSVADREAFF
j_gene: TRBJ1-1; v_gene: TRBV9; CDR3aa: CASSVGGARGNTEAFF